The 10 T cell receptor beta chains reported below all come from one sample, sequenced in a study of blood T cell repertoires in COVID-19 (dated by TCRdb to about 2020). The library was made by the immunoSEQ multiplex PCR assay. TCRdb's version of the immuneACCESS table is confined to in-frame rearrangements and falls short of the full clone set. An unresolved V gene accounts for under half of the shortfall where checked; the remainder is of unknown origin. For this sample the table gives tens of thousands of clones, of which approximately 86% were detected only once. The ten largest make up approximately 1.5% of the sample. What was sequenced was peripheral blood. Source of these receptors: an older woman with acute or convalescent COVID-19.

V usage is TRBV6-5 and J usage is TRBJ1-5, with 7 bases matching TRBD1. V lost 6 bases and J lost 4; bases outside the gene matches: 9. The CDR3 consists of 15 residues. Germline values: CDR1 MNHEY, CDR2 SVGAGI. CDR3: CASRSGQGVNQPQHF. The CDR3 bases are TGTGCCAGCAGGTCGGGGCAGGGGGTAAATCAGCCCCAGCATTTT.

This CDR3 is CATSRVQVNSPLHF. The CDR3 DNA is TGTGCCACCAGCAGAGTTCAGGTTAATTCACCCCTCCACTTT. The V and J genes are TRBV15 and TRBJ1-6, with D unclear. The V end was cut by 1 base, the J end by 6 bases, with 7 bases between. Per germline, CDR1 LNHNV and CDR2 YYDKDF (reference sequence). CDR3 length equals 14 residues. The full variable domain, rest sourced from reference TRBV15 and TRBJ1-6, is DAMVIQNPRYQVTQFGKPVTLSCSQTLNHNVMYWYQQKSSQAPKLLFHYYDKDFNNEADTPDNFQSRRPNTSFCFLDIRSPGLGDTAMYLCATSRVQVNSPLHFGNGTRLTVT.

The V and J genes are TRBV6-5 and TRBJ1-5; TRBD1 is a possible D gene (5 bases). This CDR3 contains 14 residues. Germline CDR1 MNHEY, CDR2 SVGAGI. V lost 0 bases, J lost 4 bases, and 7 bases lay in between. In DNA form, the CDR3 reads TGTGCCAGCAGTTACTCAGGGGTTAATCAGCCCCAGCATTTT. Translated: CASSYSGVNQPQHF.

The chain employs TRBV19 and TRBJ1-1; D is possibly TRBD1 (5 bases). The CDR3 has 14 residues. Trimming cost V 5 bases and J 3 bases, with 13 bases left between them. CDR1 is LNHDA, CDR2 SQIVND, per germline (reference sequence). CDR3 in amino acids: CASSAGFGDTEAFF. As DNA, the CDR3 is TGTGCCAGTAGTGCAGGGTTTGGGGACACTGAAGCTTTCTTT.

Only one count was recorded for this clone. The chain joins TRBV13 to TRBJ2-3, with 8 bases that match TRBD2. Germline trimming cut 4 bases from V and 7 bases from J; bases unmatched to any gene: 13. The CDR3 contains 16 residues. The germline V gene encodes CDR1 PRHDT and CDR2 FYEKMQ (reference sequence). The CDR3 DNA reads as TGTGCCAGCAGCTCGAGGAGAGAGCGGGAGTGGTATACGCAGTATTTT. It is translated as CASSSRREREWYTQYF.

The chain is built from TRBV18 and TRBJ2-4; 9 nucleotides agree with TRBD1. The CDR3 runs 15 residues. Germline assignment: CDR1 KGHSH and CDR2 LQKENI. The V and J ends lost 0 bases and 6 bases, in that order; junction bases with no gene match: 3. CDR3 loop: CASSPPTGGLNIQYF. DNA of the CDR3: TGTGCCAGCTCACCACCCACAGGGGGCTTAAACATTCAGTACTTC.

The chain uses TRBV24-1 and TRBJ2-3, with a weak D call TRBD1 (6 bases). Germline CDR1 reads KGHDR; CDR2 reads SFDVKD. The CDR3 is made up of 15 amino acids. V shed 0 bases and J shed 0 bases, with 6 bases lying between them. The CDR3 nucleotides are TGTGCCACCAGTGATTTGGGGACAAGCACAGATACGCAGTATTTT. Translation gives CATSDLGTSTDTQYF.

V usage is TRBV5-1 and J usage is TRBJ2-1, with D possibly matching TRBD2 (6 bases). The CDR3 totals 14 residues. V was cut by 4 bases and J by 7 bases, with 15 bases left in between. Germline lookup yields CDR1 SGHRS and CDR2 YFSETQ. This CDR3 is CASSHWGGRNEQFF. The CDR3 coding sequence is TGCGCCAGCAGCCACTGGGGAGGTAGGAATGAGCAGTTCTTC.

The gene calls are TRBV5-1 and TRBJ1-2; D not resolved. CDR1 is SGHRS and CDR2 is YFSETQ in the germline V gene. Trimming shortened V by 7 bases and J by 7 bases, and 20 bases separated the two germline ends. The CDR3 covers 14 residues. The CDR3 spells CASSPSLEGAGYTF. The DNA for the CDR3 is TGCGCCAGCTCCCCGTCGTTGGAGGGTGCTGGCTACACCTTC.

The chain employs TRBV14 and TRBJ2-2; 8 nucleotides match TRBD1. Unmatched junction bases numbered 4, after V lost 2 bases and J lost 2 bases. This CDR3 has 16 amino acids. Germline-derived CDR1 and CDR2 are SGHDN and FVKESK. The CDR3 DNA reads as TGTGCCAGCAGCCAATGGACAGGGATCAACACCGGGGAGCTGTTTTTT. This sequence encodes CASSQWTGINTGELFF.